What follows is one TCR beta chain and its context. This CDR3 is built from 15 residues. Germline CDR1 and CDR2: DFQATT and SNEGSKA (reference sequence). Trimming cost V 6 bases and J 4 bases; bases outside gene matches: 6. The sample belongs to a study of blood T cells in healthy people across ages. Per sample, at least 5.5 micrograms of total RNA were extracted. Using a J-beta primer mix together with a sample-barcoded 5' primer, a second PCR was run for roughly 6 to 12 cycles. At least 3 million CDR3-containing paired-end reads were obtained per sample. TCRdb processed the 5' RACE reads anew with MiXCR; each CDR3 protein has one entry. The sample has 1.2 million to 1.5 million distinct CDR3 sequences, approximately 63% seen once.

The source material was blood. The sequence was collected from a young man in good health. This sequence joins TRBV20-1 and TRBJ2-2, with 12 bases aligning to TRBD2. CDR3 in DNA: TGCAGTGCCTCAAGACTAGCGGGGGCCACCGGGGAGCTGTTTTTT. This gives the protein CSASRLAGATGELFF.